This T cell receptor (beta chain) originates from a study of T-cell reconstitution after alpha-beta-depleted transplantation in children. Study-level findings and limits: From surviving recipient T cells and thymic progenitors came the high day-60 TCRbeta diversity observed in some patients. One year after transplant, T-cell counts and diversity came mostly from newly produced T cells. After transplant, at about two months, alpha-beta T cells were reportedly derived from several hundred expanded graft clones.

Researchers prepared the TCRbeta library using unique molecular identifiers, the study reports. One entry per CDR3 protein results from TCRdb running MiXCR on the PCR reads. The data show about 980,000 distinct CDR3 sequences, about 26% seen once. There are a few counts of this clonotype. Antigen unknown. There are 16 residues in the CDR3. This sample comprised PBMCs, mostly from graft donor cells, obtained 360 days after TCRalphabeta/CD19-depleted stem cell transplant. The chain couples TRBV21-1 to TRBJ2-7. TRBV21-1 is listed as a pseudogene. The source is a boy younger than two who had a stem cell transplant for SCID, so the T cells may come from the graft donor. CDR3 residues: CASSKFLPRSSYEQYF. The CDR3 DNA is TGTGCCAGCAGCAAATTCCTACCCAGGAGCTCCTACGAGCAGTACTTC.